Here is one T cell receptor beta chain with its context. Its recognized antigen is unknown. Base qualities are missing; no much larger clone stands one base away. These data are taken from a study of cytomegalovirus exposure and HLA in healthy donors (TCRdb year 2017). For the wider study: According to an earlier analysis of around 600 of the donors, about 179 million T cells yielded 117 million unique TCR beta sequences and less than 300 Gb of sequence data. The number of donors typed differed by locus, with about 629-640 for A, B, C, DRB1 and DQB1, 522 for DQA1, about 610 for DPA1, and around 430 for DPB1. In a later genetic analysis, genome-wide SNP genotypes for about three fifths of the 666 donors were used, and that subset was treated as a discovery cohort. About 5 DR-DQ haplotypes were handled as single units for association and clustering, since linkage in the cohort was strong. To study patterns of TCR occurrence, a later analysis re-analyzed previously published TCR beta repertoires from around 670 donors and added high-resolution HLA genotyping. The study aimed to test whether signatures of past pathogen exposure could be identified by cataloging public T cell receptors. Besides the first cohort of around 700 subjects, a separate validation cohort made up of some 110 different subjects was used. To predict cytomegalovirus infection status, the study combined high-throughput TCR immunosequencing, statistical association of individual TCRs with disease status, and machine learning. Both class I and class II loci were covered by HLA typing, at four-digit resolution. An earlier analysis of fewer than 700 of the donors applied high-throughput TCR beta sequencing to assess whether each TCR beta V gene segment acted as functional or pseudogenic. All discovery cohort repertoires had been generated on a single sequencing platform. Among 350 to 400 genotyped donors of the cohort, an average of approximately 240,000 unique TCR beta nucleotide sequences were sequenced per donor, 15% to 20% of them non-productive. The genetic ancestry cluster associated with self-reported Caucasian donors included around four fifths of the 300 to 450 genotyped donors. The study profiled the T cell repertoires of fewer than 850 subjects by immunosequencing and related them to cytomegalovirus serostatus. Donor age, sex, ethnicity and CMV serostatus were collected together with the repertoire data. Roughly 300 gigabases of sequencing data and about 92 million unique TCR sequences made up an early release that covered 640 HLA-typed donors. Rather than drawing on any new phenotypic data, the later analysis identified candidate immune exposures from TCR beta sequences and the way those sequences occurred across donors. The study at large found these results: A later analysis associated about 18,000 TCR beta sequences with specific HLA alleles at a false discovery rate of 0.05. In a later analysis, HLA-associated TCR beta chains were found to be more clonally expanded and to have lower generation probabilities than equally common non-associated chains. A further reported finding was that TCR beta sequences accurately predicted the HLA-A and HLA-B alleles for most subjects in the first cohort. Because counts were too low, approximately 18 rarely observed V segments, including chromosome 9 orphons, were excluded from the earlier analysis of 587 of the donors. An association between a missense DCLRE1C variant and V-gene and J-gene trimming of TCR beta chains was found in a later genetic analysis and replicated in an independent cohort. The 87-base-pair reads could not distinguish some IMGT-functional V segments, including TRBV6-2 and TRBV6-3, so those segments were excluded. According to a later analysis, parvovirus B19, influenza, CMV and Epstein-Barr virus appeared linked to several top co-occurrence clusters. Correlated functional status among segregating V segments might be attributable to linkage disequilibrium, but an unknown experimental factor could not be ruled out. The study listed approximately 150 TCR beta chains as associated with cytomegalovirus. Because HLA typing was unavailable for some donors at each locus, only the typed subset was used in association tests. Assigning TCR associations to individual alleles was difficult when HLA alleles, especially DR and DQ, strongly co-occurred. A later analysis found that most CMV-associated TCR beta chains appeared HLA-restricted, with HLA associations seemingly driven largely by CMV exposure. According to a later analysis, TCR association rates differed among HLA loci, with DRB1 alleles showing the most associated TCRs and HLA-C alleles showing the fewest. According to a later genetic analysis, donors in an Asian-associated ancestry cluster had fewer N-insertions in productive TCRs than the roughly 700-donor mean. Three of the identified cytomegalovirus-associated TCR beta chains were confirmed in vitro to be specific for cytomegalovirus antigens. In an earlier analysis of roughly 500 of the donors, most TCR beta V segments appeared in productive rearrangements about 90% or about 30% of the time, broadly matching IMGT annotations. A group of highly shared sequence variants was considered likely to be a technical artifact of the sequencing pipeline. The presence/absence analyses assumed that sequencing depth was roughly uniform across donors, and that assumption may not be true. Cytomegalovirus status was reported to be diagnosed by the classifier with high specificity and sensitivity in both the original and validation cohorts. Across donors, most TCR sequences were observed very rarely, whereas some public TCRs were present in many individuals. Immune exposure information for the cohort was limited to CMV serostatus. According to the authors, the approach could potentially be generalized to other disease states and immunological phenotypes. Only TCR beta chains were sequenced in this cohort, and the absence of alpha or paired-chain data limited detectable features.

Trimming costs V 2 bases and J 4 bases, and their ends lie 14 bases apart. The CDR3 covers 15 residues, taking in both the cysteine and the phenylalanine. The kept DNA is CDR3 alone, 45 bases in frame from the first base. The germline V gene (reference sequence) supplies CDR1 LNHDA and CDR2 SQIVND. The cohort consisted of 600 to 750 healthy bone marrow donors. Cohort members were all nominally healthy when sampled, although unrecorded immune exposures were likely present. The donor was CMV seropositive and belonged to the group of 250 to 350 seropositive cohort members. A peripheral blood sample was collected from each donor, and TCR beta sequencing was performed on peripheral blood mononuclear cells. The Qiagen DNeasy Blood Extraction Kit was used to extract genomic DNA from the blood cell samples. Receptor libraries were prepared by the immunoSEQ multiplex PCR assay. For the multiplex PCR, a mixture combining 60 forward primers for TCR Vbeta segments and 13 reverse primers for TCR Jbeta segments was used. The CDR3 region of rearranged TCR beta genes was amplified from genomic DNA with a multiplex PCR assay. On the Illumina HiSeq System, the amplified TCR beta libraries were sequenced as 87-base-pair reads. For the original study's pipeline: In a later analysis, some 80 million unique TCR beta chains were counted across the roughly 670 repertoires, and some 10 million of these chains were shared by at least two donors. Raw reads were error-corrected and collapsed into unique sequences with a nearest-neighbor algorithm that merged closely related sequences to remove PCR and sequencing errors. To assign V, D and J gene segments, CDR3 sequences were aligned to IMGT reference sequences. Each retained sequence needed at least a six-nucleotide match to both a V gene segment and a J gene segment. A rearrangement counted as productive if the CDR3 had no stop codons and remained in frame with V and J, and every other rearrangement counted as non-productive. CDR3 was defined according to IMGT convention as the region running from the second conserved V-encoded cysteine to the conserved J-encoded phenylalanine. The earlier analysis of about 590 of the donors excluded sequences that lacked an unambiguous match to a single V gene segment. An earlier analysis of 587 of the donors called V segments functional above 56.7% productive rearrangements and segregating when the between-donor standard deviation exceeded 5%. A statistical classification framework was developed to diagnose cytomegalovirus status using the catalog of TCR beta chain sequences. A later analysis assigned V and J genes by comparing TCR nucleotide sequences with IMGT/GENE-DB human TR gene sequences. In a later analysis, CDR3 sequences and most-parsimonious VDJ recombination scenarios were assigned using the TCRdist pipeline. In a later analysis, each TCR beta chain was defined by its CDR3 amino acid sequence together with its V-gene family, and reads without a unique V-gene family were excluded. In a later analysis, approximately 640 highly shared, low-generation-probability nucleotide sequences were removed to address suspected cross-contamination and a sequencing artifact. A later analysis calculated a clonal expansion index for each public chain from normalized within-repertoire ranks of inferred template counts. A later analysis computed generation probabilities with a VDJ recombination model fitted to out-of-frame rearrangements, and checked the results against IGoR. A later analysis scored TCR-TCR, TCR-HLA and TCR-CMV co-occurrence with hypergeometric tests, applying a repertoire-size bias correction to TCR pairs. A later analysis estimated false discovery rates by permuting HLA or CMV assignments 20 times. In a later analysis, co-occurring TCRs were grouped using DBSCAN, with TCRdist sequence similarity added in when clustering inside HLA-allele-positive subsets. Co-occurrence clustering excluded repertoires with fewer than 30,000 or more than 120,000 public chains, plus five with anomalous nucleotide sharing. The immuneACCESS repertoire file appears here via TCRdb, limited to in-frame rearrangements. These files lack a portion of the clones; in checked studies, under half of the deficit traces to unresolved V genes, and the cause of the others is not known. V and J calls and clone size are given by that table; D and trimming were obtained from the DNA. The sample has roughly 180,000 clones on record, 65% to 85% of them singletons. The ten largest clones represent less than 6% of the sample.

The sequencing input was PBMCs. This sequence uses TRBV19 and TRBJ1-2; TRBD1 is possibly the D segment (5 matching bases). This receptor was taken from a woman younger than 45 in good health and CMV-seropositive. For the CDR3, the sequence is CASSIKVTAPYGYTF. The DNA reads as follows: TGTGCCAGTAGTATAAAAGTGACAGCCCCCTATGGCTACACCTTC.